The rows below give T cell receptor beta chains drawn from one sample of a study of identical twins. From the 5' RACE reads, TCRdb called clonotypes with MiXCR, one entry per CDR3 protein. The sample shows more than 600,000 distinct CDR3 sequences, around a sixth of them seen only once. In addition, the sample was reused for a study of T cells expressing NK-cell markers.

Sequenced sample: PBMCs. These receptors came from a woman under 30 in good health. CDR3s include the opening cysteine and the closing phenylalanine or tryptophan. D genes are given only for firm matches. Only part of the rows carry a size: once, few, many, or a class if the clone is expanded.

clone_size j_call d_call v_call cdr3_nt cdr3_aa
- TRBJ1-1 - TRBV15 TGTGCCACCACCCGTGAGGGGGGCGACACTGAAGCTTTCTTT CATTREGGDTEAFF
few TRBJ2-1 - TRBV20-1 TGCAGTGCCTCGGTGCCTTCCTACAATGAGCAGTTCTTC CSASVPSYNEQFF
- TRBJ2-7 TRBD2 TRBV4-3 TGCGCCAGCAGCAAGGGGACTAGCTTGGCCTACGAGCAGTACTTC CASSKGTSLAYEQYF
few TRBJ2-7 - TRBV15 TGTGCCACCAGCAGAGAGCCGACCTACGAGCAGTACTTC CATSREPTYEQYF
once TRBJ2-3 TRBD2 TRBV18 TGTGCCAGCTCAAGAGCGGGAGAATCGAATACGCAGTATTTT CASSRAGESNTQYF
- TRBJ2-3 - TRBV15 TGTGCCACCAGCAGAGCACTGGGTGTCACAGATACGCAGTATTTT CATSRALGVTDTQYF
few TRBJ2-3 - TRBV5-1 TGCGCCAGCAGCTTGGATGGGTACACAGATACGCAGTATTTT CASSLDGYTDTQYF
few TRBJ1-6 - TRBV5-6 TGTGCCTCCAGGGGCTTCCTGAGCTCCTATAATTCACCCCTCCACTTT CASRGFLSSYNSPLHF
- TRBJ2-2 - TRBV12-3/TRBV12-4 TGTGCCAGCAGTTTAGTGATCCCCGGGGAGCTGTTTTTT CASSLVIPGELFF
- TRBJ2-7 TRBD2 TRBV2 TGTGCCAGCAGTGCAGGACTAGATCGCGAGCAGTACTTC CASSAGLDREQYF
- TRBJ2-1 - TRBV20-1 TGCAGTGCTAGAGATCCGGGCAGGGTAAATGAGCAGTTCTTC CSARDPGRVNEQFF
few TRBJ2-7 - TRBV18 TGTGCCAGCTCACCACTCGGCAAGACCTACGAGCAGTACTTC CASSPLGKTYEQYF
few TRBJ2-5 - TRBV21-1 TGTGCCAGCAGCGAGACAGGGTGCTTAAAAGAGACCCAGTACTTC CASSETGCLKETQYF
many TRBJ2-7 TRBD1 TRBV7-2 TGTGCCAGCAGCCAAACGGGACAGGGAAGTTACGAGCAGTACTTC CASSQTGQGSYEQYF
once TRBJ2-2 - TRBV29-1 TGCAGCGTTGCCCCCGGGACGGTGAACACCGGGGAGCTGTTTTTT CSVAPGTVNTGELFF
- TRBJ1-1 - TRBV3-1 TGTGCCAGCAGTAAGATGGGGAACACTGAAGCTTTCTTT CASSKMGNTEAFF
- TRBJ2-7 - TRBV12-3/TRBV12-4 TGTGCCAGCAGCCGTCGGGAGCAGTACTTC CASSRREQYF
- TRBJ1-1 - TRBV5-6 TGTGCCAGCAGCTTGGTAGGCAGTCCAAGAGGGACTGAAGCTTTCTTT CASSLVGSPRGTEAFF
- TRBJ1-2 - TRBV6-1 TGTGCCAGCGTATCACAGTTTTCTAACTATGGCTACACCTTC CASVSQFSNYGYTF
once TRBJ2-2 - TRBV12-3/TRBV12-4 TGTGGGGCGGAGGGTAGGCCCGGGGAGCTGTTTTTT CGAEGRPGELFF
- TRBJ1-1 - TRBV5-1 TGCGCCAGCAGCTTGGGGGCTCCGAGAACTGAAGCTTTCTTT CASSLGAPRTEAFF
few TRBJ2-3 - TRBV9 TGTGCCAGCAGCGGAGGGGCACCCGGAACCACAGATACGCAGTATTTT CASSGGAPGTTDTQYF
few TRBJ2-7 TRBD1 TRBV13 TGTGCCAGCAGCCCTAGGCGGACAGGGGCCTACGAGCAGTACTTC CASSPRRTGAYEQYF
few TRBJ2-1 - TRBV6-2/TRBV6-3 TGTGCCAGCAGGCCGACTTTAGGCTACAATGAGCAGTTCTTC CASRPTLGYNEQFF
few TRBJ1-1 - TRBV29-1 TGCAGCGTTCAGAGGTTGAGGGACACTGAAGCTTTCTTT CSVQRLRDTEAFF
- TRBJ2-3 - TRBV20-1 TGCAGTGCTAGAGGTGGGAACACAGATACGCAGTATTTT CSARGGNTDTQYF
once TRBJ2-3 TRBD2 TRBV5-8 TGTGCCAGCAGCCCACCCCGGGGTAGCGGGGGCACAGATACGCAGTATTTT CASSPPRGSGGTDTQYF
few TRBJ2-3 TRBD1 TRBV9 TGTGCCAGCAGCGTAGCTGGAGCAGGGGGCGCGACAGATACGCAGTATTTT CASSVAGAGGATDTQYF
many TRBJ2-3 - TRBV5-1 TGCGCCAGCAGCTTGGCGGGGACCACAGATACGCAGTATTTT CASSLAGTTDTQYF
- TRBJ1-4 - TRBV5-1 TGCGCCAGCAGCCTGGGACACTGGGGGGAAAAACTGTTTTTT CASSLGHWGEKLFF
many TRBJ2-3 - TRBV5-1 TGCGCCAGCAGCTTGTCCTACACAGATACGCAGTATTTT CASSLSYTDTQYF
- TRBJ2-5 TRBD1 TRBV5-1 TGCGCCAGCAGCGAAGGGACAGCGAAGGAGACCCAGTACTTC CASSEGTAKETQYF
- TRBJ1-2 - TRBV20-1 TGCAGTGCTAGAGATGTGAGAGGGGCTGGCTACACCTTC CSARDVRGAGYTF
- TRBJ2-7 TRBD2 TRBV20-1 TGCAGTGCCGAGGCCGGACTAGCGGGAGGCTACGAGCAGTACTTC CSAEAGLAGGYEQYF
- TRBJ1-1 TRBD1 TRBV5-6 TGTGCCAGCAGCTTGGTGGCAGGGGGCAGGCGGAACACTGAAGCTTTCTTT CASSLVAGGRRNTEAFF
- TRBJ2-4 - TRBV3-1 TGTGCCAGCAGACACGGGCGCGGAAAAAACATTCAGTACTTC CASRHGRGKNIQYF
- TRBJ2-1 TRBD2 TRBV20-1 TGCAGTGCTACGGGAATGGCTAGCGGGTTTTACAATGAGCAGTTCTTC CSATGMASGFYNEQFF
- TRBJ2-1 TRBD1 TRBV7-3 TGTGCCAGCAGTTTGACAGGGGGGGACAATGAGCAGTTCTTC CASSLTGGDNEQFF
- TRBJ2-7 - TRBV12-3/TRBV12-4 TGTGCCAGCAGTCCCGGACAGCAACCAGACTACGAGCAGTACTTC CASSPGQQPDYEQYF
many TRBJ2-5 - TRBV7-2 TGTGCCAGCAGCCCCGAGGGGGGGGCCGTCCAAGAGACCCAGTACTTC CASSPEGGAVQETQYF
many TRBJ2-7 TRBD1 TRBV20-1 TGCAGTGCTAGAGATTCGGACAGGGTATCCTACGAGCAGTACTTC CSARDSDRVSYEQYF
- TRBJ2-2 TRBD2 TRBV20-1 TGCAGTGCTACAGCGGGAGATTACACCGGGGAGCTGTTTTTT CSATAGDYTGELFF
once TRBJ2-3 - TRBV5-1 TGCGCCAGCAGCTTAAAAGGGGTTTCAGATACGCAGTATTTT CASSLKGVSDTQYF
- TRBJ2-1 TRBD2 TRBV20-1 TGCAGTGCTCTCCCCGGGACTAGCGGGAGTAATGAGCAGTTCTTC CSALPGTSGSNEQFF
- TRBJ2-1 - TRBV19 TGTGCCAGTATCGGTTGGTACAATGAGCAGTTCTTC CASIGWYNEQFF
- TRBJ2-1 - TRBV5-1 TGCGCCAGCAGGAGCGAACCCTACAATGAGCAGTTCTTC CASRSEPYNEQFF
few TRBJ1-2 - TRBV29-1 TGCAGCGTTTCTAGGGTTAACTATGGCTACACCTTC CSVSRVNYGYTF
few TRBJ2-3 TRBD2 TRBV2 TGTGCCAGCAGTTATAGCGGGAGGACAGCAGATACGCAGTATTTT CASSYSGRTADTQYF